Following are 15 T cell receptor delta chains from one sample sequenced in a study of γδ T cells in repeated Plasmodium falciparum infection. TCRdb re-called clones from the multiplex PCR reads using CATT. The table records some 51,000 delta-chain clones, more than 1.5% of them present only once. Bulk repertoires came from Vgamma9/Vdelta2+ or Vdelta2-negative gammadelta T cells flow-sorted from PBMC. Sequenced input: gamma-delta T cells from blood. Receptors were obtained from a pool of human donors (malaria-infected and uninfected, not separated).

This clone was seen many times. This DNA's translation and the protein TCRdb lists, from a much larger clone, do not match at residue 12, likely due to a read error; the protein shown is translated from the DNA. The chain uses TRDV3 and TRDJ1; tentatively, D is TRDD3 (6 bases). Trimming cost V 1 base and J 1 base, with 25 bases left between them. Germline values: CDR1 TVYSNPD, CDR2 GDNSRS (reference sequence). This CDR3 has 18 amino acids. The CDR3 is CAFKDYVGGYRGTDKLIF. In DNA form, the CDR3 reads TGTGCCTTTAAGGACTACGTTGGGGGTTACCGAGGCACCGATAAACTCATCTTT.

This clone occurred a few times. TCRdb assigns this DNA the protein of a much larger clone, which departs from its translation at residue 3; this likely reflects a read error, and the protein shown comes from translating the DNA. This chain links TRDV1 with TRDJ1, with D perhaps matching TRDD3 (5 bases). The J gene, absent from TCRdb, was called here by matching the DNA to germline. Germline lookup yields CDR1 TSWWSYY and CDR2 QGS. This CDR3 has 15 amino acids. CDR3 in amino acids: CAFGELRSITDKLIF. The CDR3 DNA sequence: TGTGCTTTTGGGGAACTAAGGTCTATCACCGATAAACTCATCTTT.

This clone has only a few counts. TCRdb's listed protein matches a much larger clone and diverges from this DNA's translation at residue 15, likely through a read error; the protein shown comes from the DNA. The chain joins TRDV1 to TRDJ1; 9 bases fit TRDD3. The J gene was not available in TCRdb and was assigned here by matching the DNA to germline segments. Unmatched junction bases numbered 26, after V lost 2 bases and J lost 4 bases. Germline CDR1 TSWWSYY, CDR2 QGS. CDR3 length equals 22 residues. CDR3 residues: CALGETRIPTWAGGFRDDKLIF. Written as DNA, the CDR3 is TGTGCTCTTGGGGAAACGAGAATTCCTACGTGGGCTGGGGGATTCAGGGACGATAAACTCATCTTT.

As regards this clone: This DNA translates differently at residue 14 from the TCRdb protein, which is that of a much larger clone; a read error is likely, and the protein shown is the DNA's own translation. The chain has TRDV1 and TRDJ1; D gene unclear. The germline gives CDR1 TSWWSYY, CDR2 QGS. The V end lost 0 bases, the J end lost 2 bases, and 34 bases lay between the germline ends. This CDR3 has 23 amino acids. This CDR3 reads CALGELKSFGCRPAQRSTDKLIF. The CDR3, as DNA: TGTGCTCTTGGGGAACTAAAATCTTTTGGTTGTAGGCCGGCCCAGCGTTCAACCGATAAACTCATCTTT.

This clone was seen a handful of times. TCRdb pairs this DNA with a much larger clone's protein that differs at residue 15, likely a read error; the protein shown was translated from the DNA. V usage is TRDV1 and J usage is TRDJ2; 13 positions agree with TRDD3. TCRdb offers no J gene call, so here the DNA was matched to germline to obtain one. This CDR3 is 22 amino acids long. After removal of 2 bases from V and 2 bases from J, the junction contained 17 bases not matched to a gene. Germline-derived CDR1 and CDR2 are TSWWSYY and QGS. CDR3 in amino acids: CALGEWELYWGIRGGLTAQLFF. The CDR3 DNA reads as TGTGCTCTTGGGGAATGGGAGTTGTACTGGGGGATACGAGGGGGCTTGACAGCACAACTCTTCTTT.

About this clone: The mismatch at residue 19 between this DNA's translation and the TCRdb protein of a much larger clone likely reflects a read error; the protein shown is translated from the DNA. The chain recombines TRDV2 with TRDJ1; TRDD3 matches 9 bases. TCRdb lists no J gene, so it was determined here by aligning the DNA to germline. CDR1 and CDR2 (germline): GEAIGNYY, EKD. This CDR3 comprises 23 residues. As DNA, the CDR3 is TGTGCCTGTGACACCGTGGAGAGCCGGCTGGGGGATCTTGGCGGTCCTAACACCGAGAAACTCATCTTT. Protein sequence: CACDTVESRLGDLGGPNTEKLIF.

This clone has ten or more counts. Written as DNA, the CDR3 is TGTGCTCTTGGGCCAACCGTTATGCCCTCCTTCCTCCGGACACTGGGGGCACCGACCGATAAACTCATCTTT. It specifies CALGPTVMPSFLRTLGAPTDKLIF. V gene TRDV1 combines with J gene TRDJ1; TRDD3 might be the D (8 bases). This CDR3 is 24 amino acids long. Germline-derived CDR1 and CDR2 are TSWWSYY and QGS. With 5 bases removed from V and 2 bases from J, the gap between germline ends came to 42 bases.

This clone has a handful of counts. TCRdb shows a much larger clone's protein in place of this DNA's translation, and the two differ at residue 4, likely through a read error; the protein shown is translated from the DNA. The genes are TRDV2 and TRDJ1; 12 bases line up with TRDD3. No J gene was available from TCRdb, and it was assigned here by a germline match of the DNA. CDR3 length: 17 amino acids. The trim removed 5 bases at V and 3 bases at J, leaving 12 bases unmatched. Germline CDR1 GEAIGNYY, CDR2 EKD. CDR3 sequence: CACGALFTGGYSDKLIF. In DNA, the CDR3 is TGTGCCTGTGGAGCCCTTTTTACTGGGGGATACTCCGATAAACTCATCTTT.

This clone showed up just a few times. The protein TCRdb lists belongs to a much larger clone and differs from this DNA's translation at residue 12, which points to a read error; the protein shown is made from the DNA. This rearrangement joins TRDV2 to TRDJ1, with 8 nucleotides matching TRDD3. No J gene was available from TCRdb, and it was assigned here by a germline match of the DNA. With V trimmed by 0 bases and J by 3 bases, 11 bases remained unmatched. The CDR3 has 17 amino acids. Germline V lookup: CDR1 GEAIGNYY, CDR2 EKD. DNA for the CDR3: TGTGCCTGTGACACCGTTGGGGGATCCGGGGTCGCCGATAAACTCATCTTT. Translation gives CACDTVGGSGVADKLIF.

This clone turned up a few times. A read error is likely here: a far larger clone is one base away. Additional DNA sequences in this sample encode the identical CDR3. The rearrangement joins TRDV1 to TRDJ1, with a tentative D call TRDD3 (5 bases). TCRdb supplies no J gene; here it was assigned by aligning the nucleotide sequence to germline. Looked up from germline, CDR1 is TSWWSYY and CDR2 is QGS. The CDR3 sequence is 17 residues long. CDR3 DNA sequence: TGTGCTCTTGGGGAACTAGTGGGGAGCCTTTACACGGATAAACTCATCTTT. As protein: CALGELVGSLYTDKLIF.

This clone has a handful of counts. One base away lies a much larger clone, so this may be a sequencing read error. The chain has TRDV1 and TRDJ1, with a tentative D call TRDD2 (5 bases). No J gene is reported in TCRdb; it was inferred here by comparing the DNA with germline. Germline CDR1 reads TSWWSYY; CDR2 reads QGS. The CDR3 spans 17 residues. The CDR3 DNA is TGTGCTCTTGGGGAACTAGCCTACCCCCCAGACACCGGTAAACTCATCTTT. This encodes CALGELAYPPDTGKLIF.

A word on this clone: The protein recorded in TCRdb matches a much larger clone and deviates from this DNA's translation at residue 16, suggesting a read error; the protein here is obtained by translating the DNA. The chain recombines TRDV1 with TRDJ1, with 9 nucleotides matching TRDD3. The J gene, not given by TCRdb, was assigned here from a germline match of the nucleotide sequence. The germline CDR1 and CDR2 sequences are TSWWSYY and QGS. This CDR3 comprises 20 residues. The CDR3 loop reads CALRGGGYPGILGYTNKLIF. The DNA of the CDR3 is TGTGCTCTTAGAGGAGGGGGATACCCTGGGATACTGGGGTACACCAATAAACTCATCTTT.

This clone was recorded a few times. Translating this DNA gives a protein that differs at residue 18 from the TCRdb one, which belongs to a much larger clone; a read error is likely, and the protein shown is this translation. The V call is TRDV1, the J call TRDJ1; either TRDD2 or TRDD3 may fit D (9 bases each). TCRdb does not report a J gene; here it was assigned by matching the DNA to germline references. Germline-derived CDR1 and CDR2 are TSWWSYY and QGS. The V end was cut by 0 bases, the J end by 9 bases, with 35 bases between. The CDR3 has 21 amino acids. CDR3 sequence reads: CALGELDLPTSYWGTSDELIF. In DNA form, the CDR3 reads TGTGCTCTTGGGGAACTTGACCTTCCTACGTCGTACTGGGGGACCTCCGACGAACTCATCTTT.

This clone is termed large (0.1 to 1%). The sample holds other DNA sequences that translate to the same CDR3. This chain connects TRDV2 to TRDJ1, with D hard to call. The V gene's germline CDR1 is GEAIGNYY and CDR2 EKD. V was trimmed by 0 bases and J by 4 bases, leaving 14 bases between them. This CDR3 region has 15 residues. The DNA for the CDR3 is TGTGCCTGTGACACCGTGGGAACCTTGGGCGATAAACTCATCTTT. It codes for CACDTVGTLGDKLIF.

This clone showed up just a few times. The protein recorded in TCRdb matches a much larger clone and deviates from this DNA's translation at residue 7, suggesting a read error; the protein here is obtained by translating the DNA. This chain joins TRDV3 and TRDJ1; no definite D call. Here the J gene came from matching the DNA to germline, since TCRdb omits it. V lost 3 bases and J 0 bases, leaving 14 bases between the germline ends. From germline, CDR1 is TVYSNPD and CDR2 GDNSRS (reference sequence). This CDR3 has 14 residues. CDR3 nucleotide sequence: TGTGCCTTCGTTGTTCCGGGGCACACCGATAAACTCATCTTT. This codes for CAFVVPGHTDKLIF.